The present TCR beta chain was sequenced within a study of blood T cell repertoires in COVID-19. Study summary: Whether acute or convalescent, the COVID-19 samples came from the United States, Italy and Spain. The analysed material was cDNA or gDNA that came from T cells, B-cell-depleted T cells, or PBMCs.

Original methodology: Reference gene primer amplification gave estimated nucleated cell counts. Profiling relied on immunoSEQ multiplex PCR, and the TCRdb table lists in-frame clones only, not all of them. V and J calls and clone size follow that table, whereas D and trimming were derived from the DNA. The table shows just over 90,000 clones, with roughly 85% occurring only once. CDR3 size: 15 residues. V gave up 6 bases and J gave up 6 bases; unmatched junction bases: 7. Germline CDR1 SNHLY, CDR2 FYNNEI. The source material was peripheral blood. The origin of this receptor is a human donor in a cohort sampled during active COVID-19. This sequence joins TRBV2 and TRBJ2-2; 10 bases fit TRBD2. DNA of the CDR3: TGTGCCAGCAGGCTAGCGGGGGTGGTGGCCGGGGAGCTGTTTTTT. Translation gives CASRLAGVVAGELFF.